Listed here are 7 T cell receptor beta chains from one sample, sequenced in a study of long-term antiretroviral therapy in people with HIV. Runs used v3.0 of the immunoSEQ assay and were done at survey level. Using immunoSEQ multiplex PCR, the repertoire was profiled, and TCRdb retains in-frame clones only, with some absent. The sample consists of approximately 27,000 clones, around 90% of them appearing once. The sequencing here drew on unsorted PBMCs, taken roughly 5 years after starting antiretroviral therapy. The receptors come from a woman aged 40 to 55 with HIV.

This chain joins TRBV5-6 and TRBJ2-1; TRBD2 matches 14 bases. Germline CDR1 reads SGHDT; CDR2 reads YYEEEE. This CDR3 has 16 amino acids. The trim removed 6 bases at V and 5 bases at J, leaving 7 bases unmatched. The CDR3 sequence is CASTLGLAGGHNEQFF. CDR3 DNA: TGTGCCAGCACTCTCGGACTAGCGGGGGGACACAATGAGCAGTTCTTC.

The genes are TRBV6-1 and TRBJ2-3; the match to TRBD2 covers 8 bases. The CDR3 totals 13 residues. After removal of 6 bases from V and 6 bases from J, the junction contained 5 bases not matched to a gene. Looked up from germline, CDR1 is MNHNS and CDR2 is SASEGT. The CDR3, as DNA: TGTGCCAGCAGAAGCGGGAGTATTGATACGCAGTATTTT. It codes for CASRSGSIDTQYF.

There are a few counts of this clone. The chain uses TRBV10-1 and TRBJ1-2; the D is unclear. This CDR3 has 15 residues. V lost 4 bases, J lost 1 base, and 13 bases lay in between. The germline CDR1 and CDR2 sequences are WNHNN and SYGVQD (reference sequence). The DNA of the CDR3 is TGCGCCAGCAGTGTGAATTGGTACGGTAACTATGGCTACACCTTC. Residues: CASSVNWYGNYGYTF.

The J gene is TRBJ1-4, the V gene TRBV7-9; D gene uncertain. Germline CDR1 and CDR2: SEHNR and FQNEAQ (reference sequence). V was shortened by 3 bases and J by 0 bases, with 5 bases between the two germline ends. This CDR3 contains 14 residues. CDR3 DNA: TGTGCCAGCAGCTTGTTCGCAACTAATGAAAAACTGTTTTTT. Protein product: CASSLFATNEKLFF.

The V and J genes are TRBV6-6 and TRBJ1-1; 9 bases match TRBD1. CDR3 length: 14 amino acids. J gave up 3 bases and V 7 bases, and 6 bases lay outside the gene matches. Germline CDR1 MNHNY, CDR2 SVGAGI (reference sequence). Here the CDR3 reads CASKGTGLYTEAFF. DNA of the CDR3: TGTGCCAGCAAGGGGACAGGGTTGTACACTGAAGCTTTCTTT.

This clone appeared once. V gene TRBV7-8 combines with J gene TRBJ1-4; no firm D call. Germline V gene sequence: CDR1 SGHVS, CDR2 FQNEAQ. Trimming took off 4 bases at V and 3 bases at J, with 15 bases between the two ends. The CDR3 length is 16 residues. The CDR3 reads CASSSRRPTANEKLFF. As DNA, the CDR3 is TGTGCCAGCAGCTCCCGAAGGCCCACCGCTAATGAAAAACTGTTTTTT.

This clone was seen only once. This chain uses TRBV6-6 with TRBJ2-5; weak D call: TRBD2 (6 bases). The length of the CDR3 is 12 residues. Per the germline V gene, CDR1 is MNHNY and CDR2 is SVGAGI (reference sequence). V lost 6 bases to trimming and J lost 3 bases, with 8 bases between them. CDR3 amino acids: CASSPGEETQYF. The DNA of the CDR3 is TGTGCCAGCAGCCCGGGAGAAGAGACCCAGTACTTC.